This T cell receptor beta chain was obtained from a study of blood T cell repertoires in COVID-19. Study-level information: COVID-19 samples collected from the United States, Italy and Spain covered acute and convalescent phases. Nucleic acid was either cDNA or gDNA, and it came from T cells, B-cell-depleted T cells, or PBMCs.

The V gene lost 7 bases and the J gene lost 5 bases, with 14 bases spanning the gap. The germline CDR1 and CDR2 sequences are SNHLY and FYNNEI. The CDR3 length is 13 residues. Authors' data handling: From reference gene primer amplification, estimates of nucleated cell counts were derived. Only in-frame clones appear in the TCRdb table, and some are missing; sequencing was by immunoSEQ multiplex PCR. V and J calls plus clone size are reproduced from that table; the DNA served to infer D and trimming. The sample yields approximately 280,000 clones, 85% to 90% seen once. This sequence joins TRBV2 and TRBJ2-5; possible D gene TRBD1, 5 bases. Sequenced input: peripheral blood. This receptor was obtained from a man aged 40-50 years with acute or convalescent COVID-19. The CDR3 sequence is CASIQWGMETQYF. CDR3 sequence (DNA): TGTGCCAGCATCCAATGGGGCATGGAGACCCAGTACTTC.